This T cell receptor beta chain was recorded in a study of T cells after posttransplantation cyclophosphamide. Whole-study findings and limits: Skin or GI-infiltrating T cells shared few TRB sequences with blood.

Cyclophosphamide on days +3 and +4 followed busulfan-fludarabine conditioning and a marrow graft. Remarks on this clone: Its antigen is not identified.

The germline CDR1 and CDR2 sequences are SEHNR and FQNEAQ (reference sequence). Between the trimmed V and J ends, which lost 8 bases and 0 bases, there was a span of 4 bases. This CDR3 contains 12 residues. Here immunoSEQ multiplex PCR was the method, and the copy in TCRdb shows in-frame clones only, minus some. The sample holds tens of thousands of clones, about nine tenths seen once. The clonotype originates from a male patient aged 60 to 75 who received an allogeneic stem cell transplant from a related donor and was CMV-positive. The T cells may partly be graft donor cells. This chain uses TRBV7-9 with TRBJ1-4; D call uncertain. Specimen: PBMCs, collected around 58 days after allogeneic stem cell transplant with posttransplant cyclophosphamide. DNA of the CDR3: TGTGCCAGCGGAGCAACTAATGAAAAACTGTTTTTT. It encodes CASGATNEKLFF.